These T cell receptor beta chains were read from a single sample in a study of T cell responses to AZD1222 COVID-19 vaccine. Clones were read by immunoSEQ multiplex PCR, and TCRdb kept only the in-frame ones, dropping some. The sample gives 100,000 to 150,000 clones, roughly 91% of which show up once; 25% to 35% is in the top ten. The source material was peripheral blood, sampled on day 0 of AZD1222 vaccination. These receptor sequences come from an adult in good health. CDR3s include the opening cysteine and the closing phenylalanine or tryptophan. The order of the fields is D gene, V gene, J gene, clone size, CDR3 protein, CDR3 DNA. A D gene is named only where the DNA matches it firmly. Clone size, where shown, is once, few, many, or a class for clones that have expanded.

d_gene: -; v_gene: TRBV27; j_gene: TRBJ1-5; abundance: once; CDR3aa: CASSLLGRSNQPQHF; CDR3nt: TGTGCCAGCAGTTTGCTAGGGCGTAGCAATCAGCCCCAGCATTTT
d_gene: -; v_gene: TRBV6-4; j_gene: TRBJ1-3; abundance: -; CDR3aa: CASSDTRQSPSGNTIYF; CDR3nt: TGTGCCAGCAGTGACACCAGACAGAGCCCCTCTGGAAACACCATATATTTT
d_gene: -; v_gene: TRBV20-1; j_gene: TRBJ2-5; abundance: -; CDR3aa: CSAGEETQYF; CDR3nt: TGCAGTGCGGGTGAAGAGACCCAGTACTTC
d_gene: TRBD1; v_gene: TRBV7-3; j_gene: TRBJ1-5; abundance: once; CDR3aa: CASSLQGAPNQPQHF; CDR3nt: TGTGCCAGCAGCCTACAGGGGGCACCCAATCAGCCCCAGCATTTT
d_gene: -; v_gene: TRBV7-9; j_gene: TRBJ1-3; abundance: -; CDR3aa: CASSLSQGFLNTIYF; CDR3nt: TGTGCCAGCAGCTTATCCCAGGGCTTCTTAAACACCATATATTTT
d_gene: TRBD1; v_gene: TRBV18; j_gene: TRBJ2-7; abundance: -; CDR3aa: CASSPETGHEQYF; CDR3nt: TGTGCCAGCTCACCAGAGACAGGGCACGAGCAGTACTTC
d_gene: TRBD2; v_gene: TRBV11-3; j_gene: TRBJ2-7; abundance: -; CDR3aa: CASSPPSLLASSYEQYF; CDR3nt: TGTGCCAGCAGCCCCCCCAGTCTACTAGCGAGCTCCTACGAGCAGTACTTC
d_gene: TRBD2; v_gene: TRBV4-1; j_gene: TRBJ2-1; abundance: -; CDR3aa: CASSTSGLSSYNEQFF; CDR3nt: TGCGCCAGCTCTACTAGCGGCCTAAGCTCCTACAATGAGCAGTTCTTC
d_gene: -; v_gene: TRBV11-2; j_gene: TRBJ2-3; abundance: -; CDR3aa: CASSSTGYTQYF; CDR3nt: TGTGCCAGCAGCTCAACAGGGTATACGCAGTATTTT
d_gene: TRBD1; v_gene: TRBV6-2/TRBV6-3; j_gene: TRBJ2-5; abundance: -; CDR3aa: CASSVDRGPVTQYF; CDR3nt: TGTGCCAGCAGTGTGGACAGGGGGCCGGTGACCCAGTACTTC
d_gene: -; v_gene: TRBV5-1; j_gene: TRBJ1-5; abundance: -; CDR3aa: CASSFQAGDQPQHF; CDR3nt: TGCGCCAGCAGCTTTCAGGCAGGGGATCAGCCCCAGCATTTT
d_gene: -; v_gene: TRBV27; j_gene: TRBJ1-4; abundance: -; CDR3aa: CASSTNWQSNEKLFF; CDR3nt: TGTGCCAGCAGTACGAATTGGCAATCTAATGAAAAACTGTTTTTT
d_gene: -; v_gene: TRBV7-3; j_gene: TRBJ2-1; abundance: -; CDR3aa: CASSADGAPGNEQFF; CDR3nt: TGTGCCAGCAGCGCCGATGGAGCGCCGGGCAATGAGCAGTTCTTC
d_gene: -; v_gene: TRBV6-5; j_gene: TRBJ1-1; abundance: -; CDR3aa: CASSYLRGGNTEAFF; CDR3nt: TGTGCCAGCAGTTACTTAAGGGGGGGGAACACTGAAGCTTTCTTT
d_gene: -; v_gene: TRBV2; j_gene: TRBJ2-1; abundance: -; CDR3aa: CASKWQHNEQFF; CDR3nt: TGTGCCAGCAAATGGCAACACAATGAGCAGTTCTTC
d_gene: -; v_gene: TRBV5-1; j_gene: TRBJ1-1; abundance: few; CDR3aa: CASSPNTETGRSTEAFF; CDR3nt: TGCGCCAGCAGCCCCAACACCGAAACAGGGCGCTCCACTGAAGCTTTCTTT
d_gene: TRBD1; v_gene: TRBV15; j_gene: TRBJ1-2; abundance: -; CDR3aa: CATSRVGTGGKRGYGYTF; CDR3nt: TGTGCCACCAGCAGAGTGGGGACAGGGGGCAAGAGAGGCTATGGCTACACCTTC
d_gene: -; v_gene: TRBV12-3/TRBV12-4; j_gene: TRBJ1-1; abundance: -; CDR3aa: CASSFVNTEAFF; CDR3nt: TGTGCCAGCAGTTTTGTGAACACTGAAGCTTTCTTT
d_gene: -; v_gene: TRBV10-3; j_gene: TRBJ1-3; abundance: once; CDR3aa: CAISDQGLGNTIYF; CDR3nt: TGTGCCATCAGTGATCAGGGCCTAGGAAACACCATATATTTT
d_gene: -; v_gene: TRBV7-2; j_gene: TRBJ2-3; abundance: -; CDR3aa: CASSSQGFDTQYF; CDR3nt: TGTGCCAGCAGCTCCCAGGGTTTCGATACGCAGTATTTT
d_gene: -; v_gene: TRBV11-2; j_gene: TRBJ1-4; abundance: -; CDR3aa: CASSPNSEKLFF; CDR3nt: TGTGCCAGCAGCCCCAACAGTGAAAAACTGTTTTTT
d_gene: -; v_gene: TRBV4-2; j_gene: TRBJ2-7; abundance: -; CDR3aa: CASSPSADSSYEQYF; CDR3nt: TGTGCCAGCAGCCCTTCGGCGGACAGCTCCTACGAGCAGTACTTC
d_gene: -; v_gene: TRBV6-5; j_gene: TRBJ1-6; abundance: -; CDR3aa: CASSVTYGNSPLHF; CDR3nt: TGTGCCAGCAGCGTTACGTACGGAAATTCACCCCTCCACTTT
d_gene: -; v_gene: TRBV10-3; j_gene: TRBJ1-4; abundance: -; CDR3aa: CAISNQATTNEKLFF; CDR3nt: TGTGCCATCAGTAATCAGGCAACAACTAATGAAAAACTGTTTTTT
d_gene: TRBD1; v_gene: TRBV12-5; j_gene: TRBJ1-5; abundance: once; CDR3aa: CASGLDREGQPQHF; CDR3nt: TGTGCTAGTGGATTGGACAGGGAGGGTCAGCCCCAGCATTTT
d_gene: -; v_gene: TRBV7-9; j_gene: TRBJ1-1; abundance: -; CDR3aa: CASSLVGRANTEAFF; CDR3nt: TGTGCCAGCAGCTTAGTGGGCCGGGCGAACACTGAAGCTTTCTTT
d_gene: -; v_gene: TRBV15; j_gene: TRBJ1-1; abundance: -; CDR3aa: CATSRDYGTAMNTEAFF; CDR3nt: TGTGCCACCAGCAGAGATTACGGGACGGCGATGAACACTGAAGCTTTCTTT
d_gene: -; v_gene: TRBV28; j_gene: TRBJ2-7; abundance: -; CDR3aa: CASSRPGDMAYEQYF; CDR3nt: TGTGCCAGCAGCCGTCCCGGGGACATGGCCTACGAGCAGTACTTC